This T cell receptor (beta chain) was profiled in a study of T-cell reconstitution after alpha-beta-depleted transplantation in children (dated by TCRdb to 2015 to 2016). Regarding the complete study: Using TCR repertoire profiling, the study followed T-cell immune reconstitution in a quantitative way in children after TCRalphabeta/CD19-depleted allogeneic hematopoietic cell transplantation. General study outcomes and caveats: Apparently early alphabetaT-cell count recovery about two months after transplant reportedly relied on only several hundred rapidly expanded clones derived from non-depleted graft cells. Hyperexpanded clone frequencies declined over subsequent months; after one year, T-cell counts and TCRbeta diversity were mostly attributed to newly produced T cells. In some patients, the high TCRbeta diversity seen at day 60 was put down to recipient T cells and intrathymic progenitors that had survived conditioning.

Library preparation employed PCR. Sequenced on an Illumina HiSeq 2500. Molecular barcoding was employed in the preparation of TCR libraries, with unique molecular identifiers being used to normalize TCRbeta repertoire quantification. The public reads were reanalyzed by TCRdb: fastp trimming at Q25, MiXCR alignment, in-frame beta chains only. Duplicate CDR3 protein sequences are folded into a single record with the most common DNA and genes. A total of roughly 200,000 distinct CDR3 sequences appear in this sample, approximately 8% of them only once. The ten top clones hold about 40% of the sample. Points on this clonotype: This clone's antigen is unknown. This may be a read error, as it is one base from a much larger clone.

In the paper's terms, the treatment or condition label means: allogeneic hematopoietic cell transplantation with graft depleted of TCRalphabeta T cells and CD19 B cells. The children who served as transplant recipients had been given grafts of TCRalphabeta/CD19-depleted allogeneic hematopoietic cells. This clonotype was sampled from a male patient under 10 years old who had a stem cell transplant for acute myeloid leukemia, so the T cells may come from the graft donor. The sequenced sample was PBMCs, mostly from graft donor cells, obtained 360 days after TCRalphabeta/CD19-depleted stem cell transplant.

The bases read TGTGTCACCAGCAGAGTAGGTCTTGGCGGGCCCGGAAAGAACACCGGGGAGCTGTTTTTT. Translated, it gives CVTSRVGLGGPGKNTGELFF. The receptor chain draws on TRBV15 and TRBJ2-2, with a weak D call of TRBD2 (5 bases match). The CDR3 runs 20 amino acids, cysteine and phenylalanine included. Of all the DNA, just the CDR3 is kept, 60 bases in frame from base 1. According to the germline V gene (reference sequence), CDR1 reads LNHNV and CDR2 reads YYDKDF.